Below, one TCR beta chain is given with its context. The data were obtained in a study of technical replicates of blood from several donors. CDR3 length: 15 residues. Trimming left V 2 bases short and J 0 bases short, with 8 bases between. Germline V gene data show CDR1 as MNHEY and CDR2 as SMNVEV (reference sequence). The assay was immunoSEQ multiplex PCR, and TCRdb's table has in-frame clones only and misses some. This sample has tens of thousands of clones; around 94% occur once, and the top ten carry around 0.42%. This TCR was sampled from a human donor in good health. The sample taken for sequencing was T cells isolated from PBMCs. The genes are TRBV27 and TRBJ2-1; D gene unclear. CDR3 DNA: TGTGCCAGCAGTTTAAAAGCGCCCTCCTACAATGAGCAGTTCTTC. Translated, it gives CASSLKAPSYNEQFF.